The following is a TCR beta chain sequence with its context. Its specificity is not known. Investigators reverse transcribed all isolated RNA, so they sequenced expressed TCRB transcripts. Sequencing was performed with immunoSEQ multiplex PCR; in TCRdb, only in-frame clones are kept and a portion is missing. The data show over 700,000 clones, around a sixth seen once. This sample was taken from a study of beta chain features in type 1 diabetes. Study observations and caveats: The question left open here concerned HLA type influencing TCRB rearrangement. Moderately but significantly shorter TCRB CDR3s were found in Type 1 diabetes patients in all four CD4+ subsets. A closer apparent resemblance between naive, central memory and Treg TCRB repertoires was seen in patients than in healthy donors.

The CDR3 spans 19 residues. The junction had 17 bases not matched to a gene; V was cut back by 4 bases and J by 0 bases. Per germline, CDR1 SGHAT and CDR2 FQNNGV. The TCR originated in a woman between 18 and 29 years old in good health. V and J are TRBV11-2 and TRBJ2-7; 8 nucleotides agree with TRBD2. The sequenced sample consisted of naive CD4+ T cells from blood. As DNA, the CDR3 is TGTGCCAGCAGCTCACGGGGGGGCAGGGCCTCCGGGCACTCCTACGAGCAGTACTTC. Translating it yields CASSSRGGRASGHSYEQYF.